These 21 T cell receptor beta chains share one sample of origin, sequenced in a study. One entry per CDR3 protein, called by TCRdb with MiXCR from the RT-PCR reads. This sample has about 700,000 distinct CDR3 sequences, with 14% found just once. The sample was memory CD4+ T cells from blood. These receptors were obtained from a female donor in good health, serving as a healthy control.

This clonotype was seen a handful of times. The chain is built from TRBV4-3 and TRBJ1-1; D gene unclear. V gave up 4 bases and J gave up 4 bases, with 13 bases separating them. Per germline, CDR1 LGHNA and CDR2 YSLEER. The CDR3 spans 14 residues. Written as DNA, the CDR3 is TGCGCCAGCAGCCTAAATTGGGGAGTCACTGAAGCTTTCTTT. Residues: CASSLNWGVTEAFF.

This clonotype was detected only a few times. The chain is built from TRBV12-3 or TRBV12-4 and TRBJ1-6; no clear D. V gave up 4 bases and J gave up 6 bases, with 10 bases separating them. The CDR3 covers 14 residues. The CDR3 reads CASSSEVGNSPLHF. Written as DNA, the CDR3 is TGTGCCAGCAGTTCGGAGGTTGGTAATTCACCCCTCCACTTT.

A few counts support this clonotype. The J gene is TRBJ2-3, the V gene TRBV7-3; TRBD2 matches at 9 bases. The CDR3 covers 15 residues. The V gene end was trimmed by 4 bases and the J gene end by 4 bases; junction bases not matched to a gene: 6. Germline V CDR1 and CDR2: SGHTA, FQGTGA. CDR3 sequence reads: CASSSRRGGSDTQYF. CDR3 DNA sequence: TGTGCCAGCAGCTCTAGGCGGGGGGGGTCAGATACGCAGTATTTT.

This clonotype appeared a few times. This chain uses TRBV5-1 with TRBJ2-7; 10 bases align to TRBD2. Losses at the gene ends were 4 bases for V and 3 bases for J; bases not matched to a gene: 10. CDR3 length: 16 residues. The germline CDR1 and CDR2 sequences are SGHRS and YFSETQ. CDR3 region: CASSARTSGVHYEQYF. In DNA form, the CDR3 reads TGCGCCAGCAGCGCACGGACTAGCGGCGTCCACTACGAGCAGTACTTC.

This clonotype came up many times. J is TRBJ2-1 and V is TRBV6-6; 9 bases align to TRBD2. The CDR3 is 14 amino acids. The germline CDR1 and CDR2 sequences are MNHNY and SVGAGI (reference sequence). The ends lost 5 bases at V and 6 bases at J; junction bases unmatched: 5. DNA for the CDR3: TGTGCCAGCAGTCGGGGACTAGCCTTCAATGAGCAGTTCTTC. Translation: CASSRGLAFNEQFF.

This clonotype showed up just a few times. The chain joins TRBV12-3 or TRBV12-4 to TRBJ2-5; 13 bases agree with TRBD2. The CDR3 has 16 amino acids. V shed 6 bases and J 2 bases; nucleotides not matched to a gene: 6. The CDR3 region is CASSRTSGGGQETQYF. The CDR3 DNA follows: TGTGCCAGCAGCCGTACTAGCGGGGGGGGGCAAGAGACCCAGTACTTC.

This clonotype has ten or more counts. The gene calls are TRBV24-1 and TRBJ2-1; a possible D gene is TRBD2 (7 bases). V was trimmed by 2 bases and J by 9 bases, leaving 16 bases between them. CDR1 KGHDR and CDR2 SFDVKD come from the germline V gene. The CDR3 sequence is 15 residues long. The CDR3 reads CATSDWGGGRAEQFF. In nucleotides, the CDR3 is TGTGCCACCAGTGATTGGGGCGGGGGCCGGGCTGAGCAGTTCTTC.

The chain recombines TRBV5-1 with TRBJ1-6; D remains unclear. Trimming took 5 bases from V and 5 from J, leaving 8 bases between them. The CDR3 has 13 amino acids. Per germline, CDR1 SGHRS and CDR2 YFSETQ. This CDR3 is CASRAANNSPLHF. In DNA form, the CDR3 reads TGCGCCAGCAGAGCTGCGAATAATTCACCCCTCCACTTT.

The chain joins TRBV19 to TRBJ2-5; tentatively, D is TRBD2 (6 bases). Germline V gives CDR1 LNHDA, CDR2 SQIVND (reference sequence). This CDR3 comprises 15 residues. Trimming left V 3 bases short and J 5 bases short, with 16 bases between. The CDR3 here is CASSISQTAGETQYF. DNA of the CDR3: TGTGCCAGTAGTATCAGCCAGACCGCGGGGGAGACCCAGTACTTC.

The chain combines TRBV4-3 with TRBJ2-2; the D call may be TRBD1 or TRBD2 (5 bases each). From germline, CDR1 is LGHNA and CDR2 YSLEER. V was cut by 4 bases and J by 3 bases, with 12 bases left in between. The CDR3 is 15 amino acids. The CDR3 sequence is CASSPGPRDTGELFF. The CDR3 bases are TGCGCCAGCAGCCCGGGACCTAGGGACACCGGGGAGCTGTTTTTT.

This clonotype was seen at least ten times. This chain links TRBV6-2 or TRBV6-3 with TRBJ2-1, with TRBD2 as a possible D gene (6 bases). V shed 2 bases and J shed 6 bases, with 8 bases lying between them. The CDR3 contains 13 residues. Germline lookup yields CDR1 MNHEY and CDR2 SVGEGT. The CDR3 here is CASSYMGGNEQFF. The CDR3 nucleotides read TGTGCCAGCAGTTACATGGGGGGCAATGAGCAGTTCTTC.

This chain joins TRBV7-3 and TRBJ2-7; D call uncertain. This CDR3 comprises 12 residues. V was trimmed by 4 bases and J by 4 bases, leaving 8 bases between them. CDR1 is SGHTA and CDR2 is FQGTGA in the germline V gene. The DNA for the CDR3 is TGTGCCAGCAGCTCTCTTGGGTACGAGCAGTACTTC. The encoded protein is CASSSLGYEQYF.

The CDR3 region is CASSGRVVNSPLHF. As DNA, the CDR3 is TGTGCCAGCAGCGGGAGGGTAGTTAATTCACCCCTCCACTTT. The J gene is TRBJ1-6, the V gene TRBV7-2, with D uncertain. Germline assignment: CDR1 SGHTA and CDR2 FQGNSA. V lost 5 bases and J 6 bases, leaving 11 bases between the germline ends. This CDR3 contains 14 residues. Full variable domain (missing parts from reference TRBV7-2 and TRBJ1-6): GAGVSQSPSNKVTEKGKDVELRCDPISGHTALYWYRQSLGQGLEFLIYFQGNSAPDKSGLPSDRFSAERTGGSVSTLTIQRTQQEDSAVYLCASSGRVVNSPLHFGNGTRLTVT.

This clonotype was found many times. This chain connects TRBV20-1 to TRBJ2-7, with D maybe TRBD2 (5 bases). V shed 1 base and J shed 2 bases, with 15 bases lying between them. Germline CDR1 and CDR2: DFQATT and SNEGSKA (reference sequence). The CDR3 totals 15 residues. The CDR3: CSARVPRGEAYEQYF. In DNA, the CDR3 is TGCAGTGCTAGAGTTCCCCGGGGAGAGGCCTACGAGCAGTACTTC.

CDR3 nucleotides: TGCAGTGCCCGGGACATTGTCCAAGAGACCCAGTACTTC. Protein sequence: CSARDIVQETQYF. This chain connects TRBV20-1 to TRBJ2-5; the D gene is possibly TRBD1 (6 bases). The CDR3 totals 13 residues. The V gene's germline CDR1 is DFQATT and CDR2 SNEGSKA (reference sequence). V lost 6 bases and J 1 base, leaving 12 bases between the germline ends.

V and J are TRBV3-1 and TRBJ2-5; D perhaps matches TRBD1 (5 bases). V lost 6 bases and J 4 bases, leaving 15 bases between the germline ends. Germline V lookup: CDR1 LGHDT, CDR2 YNNKEL (reference sequence). The CDR3 sequence is 14 residues long. CDR3 DNA: TGTGCCAGCAGTTATAACACAGGTGGAGAGACCCAGTACTTC. This sequence encodes CASSYNTGGETQYF.

This clonotype was observed a few times. The chain joins TRBV20-1 to TRBJ2-1, with a weak D call TRBD1 (5 bases). Germline CDR1 reads DFQATT; CDR2 reads SNEGSKA (reference sequence). The CDR3 has 13 amino acids. Trimming removed 5 bases at V and 8 bases at J, with 16 bases between. CDR3 sequence reads: CSAPRPGPDEQFF. The CDR3 DNA reads TGCAGTGCTCCACGCCCAGGGCCGGATGAGCAGTTCTTC.

This clonotype has just a few counts. The J gene is TRBJ1-6, the V gene TRBV4-3; D gene ambiguous. The ends were cut back, 4 bases at V and 9 bases at J, with 16 bases in the middle. Germline V gene data show CDR1 as LGHNA and CDR2 as YSLEER. The CDR3 loop spans 15 amino acids. The CDR3 bases are TGCGCCAGCAGCCCGGAGGTGAGCAGGTTTTCACCCCTCCACTTT. Amino acids: CASSPEVSRFSPLHF.

The sample holds many counts of this clonotype. V is TRBV6-5 and J is TRBJ2-2; TRBD1 agrees at 8 bases. With 5 bases clipped from V and 4 bases from J, the junction kept 6 bases outside the gene matches. This CDR3 has 15 amino acids. The germline V gene encodes CDR1 MNHEY and CDR2 SVGAGI. The CDR3 is CASSQTTGVTGELFF. The CDR3 DNA is TGTGCCAGCAGTCAAACGACAGGGGTCACCGGGGAGCTGTTTTTT.

The gene calls are TRBV6-2 or TRBV6-3 and TRBJ1-1; 7 bases line up with TRBD1. V gave up 8 bases and J gave up 3 bases; unmatched junction bases: 15. The CDR3 is 16 amino acids. CDR1 and CDR2 (germline): MNHEY, SVGEGT. CDR3 in DNA: TGTGCCAGCGGTAACAGGGACGGGCAGGGGGACACTGAAGCTTTCTTT. It specifies CASGNRDGQGDTEAFF.

The chain uses TRBV6-2 or TRBV6-3 and TRBJ2-2; 11 bases fit TRBD2. Germline lookup yields CDR1 MNHEY and CDR2 SVGEGT. The CDR3 totals 16 residues. The trim removed 6 bases at V and 6 bases at J, leaving 9 bases unmatched. Here the CDR3 reads CASSSPGSGRAGELFF. In DNA, the CDR3 is TGTGCCAGCAGCTCCCCAGGTAGCGGGAGGGCCGGGGAGCTGTTTTTT.